The 3 T cell receptor beta chains below were found in one sample sequenced in a study of blood T cells in healthy people across ages. Next came a second PCR, run for about 6 to 11 cycles, which used a sample-barcoded 5' primer along with a J-beta primer mix. Each CDR3 protein gets one entry after TCRdb re-called the 5' RACE reads with MiXCR. The profile shows 780,000 or so distinct CDR3 sequences, approximately 25% of them singletons. These data were likewise used in another study, on T cells of mothers and their children.

The sequenced sample consisted of blood. These TCRs come from a boy under 18 in good health.

The chain combines TRBV12-3 or TRBV12-4 with TRBJ1-1; D might be TRBD1 (5 bases). V lost 6 bases, J lost 1 base, and 18 bases lay in between. The CDR3 contains 16 residues. The CDR3 protein is CASRGPLGDWNTEAFF. DNA of the CDR3: TGTGCCAGCAGGGGGCCACTCGGCGACTGGAACACTGAAGCTTTCTTT.

This clonotype came up a few times. The genes are TRBV20-1 and TRBJ1-1; D gene unclear. The CDR3 is made up of 14 amino acids. V lost 5 bases and J lost 1, with 14 bases in between. CDR1 and CDR2 from the germline V gene are DFQATT and SNEGSKA (reference sequence). CDR3 sequence reads: CSAPLWTQNTEAFF. CDR3 coding DNA: TGCAGTGCTCCTTTGTGGACTCAGAACACTGAAGCTTTCTTT.

This clonotype was seen at least ten times. This CDR3 reads CSGVQETQYF. In DNA form, the CDR3 reads TGCAGCGGTGTTCAAGAGACCCAGTACTTC. This chain uses TRBV29-1 with TRBJ2-5; the D is unclear. The CDR3 runs to 10 residues. Germline V gene sequence: CDR1 SQVTM, CDR2 ANQGSEA. The ends were cut back, 7 bases at V and 2 bases at J, with 5 bases in the middle.